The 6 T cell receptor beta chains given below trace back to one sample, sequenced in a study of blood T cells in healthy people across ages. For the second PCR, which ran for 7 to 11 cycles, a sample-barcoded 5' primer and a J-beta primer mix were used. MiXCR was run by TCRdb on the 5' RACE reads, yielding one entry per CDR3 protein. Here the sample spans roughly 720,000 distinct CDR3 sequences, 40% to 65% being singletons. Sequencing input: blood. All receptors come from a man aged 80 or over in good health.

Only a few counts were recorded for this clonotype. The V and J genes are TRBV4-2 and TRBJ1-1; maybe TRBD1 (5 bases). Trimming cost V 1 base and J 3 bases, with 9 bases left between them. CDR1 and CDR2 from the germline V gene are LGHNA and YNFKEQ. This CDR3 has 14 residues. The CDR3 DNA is TGTGCCAGCAGCCAAGTGAGCAGGGACACTGAAGCTTTCTTT. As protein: CASSQVSRDTEAFF.

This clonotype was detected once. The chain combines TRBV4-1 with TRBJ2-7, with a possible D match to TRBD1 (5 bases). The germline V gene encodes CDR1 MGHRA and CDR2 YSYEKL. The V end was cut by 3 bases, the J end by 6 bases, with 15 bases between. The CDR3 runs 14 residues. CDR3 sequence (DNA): TGCGCCAGCAGCCAGGGTCTAAGGGGCTTCGAGCAGTACTTC. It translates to CASSQGLRGFEQYF.

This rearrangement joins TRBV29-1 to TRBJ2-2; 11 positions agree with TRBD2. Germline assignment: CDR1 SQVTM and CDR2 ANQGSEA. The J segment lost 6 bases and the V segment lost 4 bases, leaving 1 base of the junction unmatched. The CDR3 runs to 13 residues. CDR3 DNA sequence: TGCAGCGTTGGTAGCGGGAGGGCCGGGGAGCTGTTTTTT. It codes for CSVGSGRAGELFF.

CDR3 sequence reads: CATRLAGGSNEQFF. Here the CDR3 DNA reads TGTGCCACCCGACTAGCGGGAGGATCCAATGAGCAGTTCTTC. The genes are TRBV15 and TRBJ2-1; 13 nucleotides line up with TRBD2. CDR1 and CDR2 (germline): LNHNV, YYDKDF (reference sequence). The CDR3 covers 14 residues. J lost 6 bases, V lost 8 bases, and 4 bases had no gene match. Based on the CDR3 plus reference TRBV15 and TRBJ2-1, the full variable domain is DAMVIQNPRYQVTQFGKPVTLSCSQTLNHNVMYWYQQKSSQAPKLLFHYYDKDFNNEADTPDNFQSRRPNTSFCFLDIRSPGLGDTAMYLCATRLAGGSNEQFFGPGTRLTVL.

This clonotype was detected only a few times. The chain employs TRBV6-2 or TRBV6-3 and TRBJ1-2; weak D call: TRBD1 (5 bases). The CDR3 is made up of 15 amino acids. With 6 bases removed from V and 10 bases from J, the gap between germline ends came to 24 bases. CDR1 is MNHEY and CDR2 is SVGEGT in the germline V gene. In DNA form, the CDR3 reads TGTGCCAGCAGCTCCCCGGGGACGATCATCTCAGTCTACACCTTC. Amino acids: CASSSPGTIISVYTF.

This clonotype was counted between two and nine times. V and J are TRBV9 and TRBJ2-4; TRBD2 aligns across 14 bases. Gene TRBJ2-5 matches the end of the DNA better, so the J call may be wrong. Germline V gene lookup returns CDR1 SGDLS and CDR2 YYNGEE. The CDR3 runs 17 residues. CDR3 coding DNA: TGTGCCAGCAGCGCCCACCCGGGACTAGCGGGAGAGGAGACCCAGTACTTC. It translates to CASSAHPGLAGEETQYF.